The present T cell receptor beta chain was sequenced within a study of blood T cell repertoires in COVID-19. The wider study: Acute and convalescent COVID-19 samples came from the United States, Italy and Spain. Sample material is recorded as cDNA or gDNA derived from T cells, B-cell-depleted T cells, or PBMCs.

As processed by the authors: The assay estimated nucleated cells by amplifying reference gene primers. Profiled with immunoSEQ multiplex PCR; TCRdb holds only in-frame clones, not every one. V and J calls and clone size are as listed in that table; D and trimming were resolved from the DNA. The data contain roughly 150,000 clones, roughly four fifths of them singletons. V lost 5 bases, J lost 7 bases, and 8 bases stayed unmatched. The V gene's germline CDR1 is LNHDA and CDR2 SQIVND (reference sequence). The CDR3 is made up of 14 amino acids. The clonotype comes from a human donor with acute or convalescent COVID-19. The donor label of this sample is uncertain. This sequence joins TRBV19 and TRBJ1-5; 7 bases align to TRBD1. The source material was peripheral blood. As DNA, the CDR3 is TGTGCCAGTAGTGACCGGACAGGTGCGCAGCCCCAGCATTTT. Amino acids: CASSDRTGAQPQHF.